The entry below gives a single TCR beta chain sequence along with its context. The antigen remains unidentified. As to time point: pre-treatment sample, taken before nivolumab and TIL therapy. Between the trimmed V and J ends, which lost 4 bases and 1 base, there was a span of 9 bases. Per germline, CDR1 SGHRS and CDR2 YFSETQ. The CDR3 covers 15 residues. The libraries were made with immunoSEQ v3. Survey-level samples got around 2.1 million read pairs; deep-level samples got 5-6 million. Profiling relied on immunoSEQ multiplex PCR, and the TCRdb table lists in-frame clones only, not all of them. The sample yields tens of thousands of clones, 60% to 85% seen once. This sample stems from a study of TIL therapy for anti-PD-1-resistant metastatic lung cancer. The overall study: Median tumor PD-L1 proportion score was roughly 5.4%.

Study-wide points: The baseline peripheral repertoire was partially replaced by infused TIL clonotypes that later decayed.

This TCR was recovered from a person aged 25 to 85 with non-small cell lung cancer. J is TRBJ2-6 and V is TRBV5-1; D is unresolved. This sample comprised blood, obtained at baseline. CDR3 in DNA: TGCGCCAGCAGCCCCTCAGCTTCTGGGGCCAACGTCCTGACTTTC. Translated: CASSPSASGANVLTF.